This is a list of T cell receptor beta chains from one sample in a study of a mutant IDH1 vaccine in newly diagnosed glioma. Their specific antigens are unknown. Only in-frame clones appear in the TCRdb table, and some are missing; sequencing was by immunoSEQ multiplex PCR. Found here are roughly 60,000 clones, roughly 79% of them singletons; the top ten hold roughly 5%. This specimen was PBMCs, taken from a glioma patient whose treatment included an IDH1 peptide vaccine. The receptors come from a man aged 35-49 years with glioma. Both conserved end residues are trimmed from each CDR3.

V: TRBV5-6
CDR3: ASSPGPTSGNTIY

V: TRBV19
CDR3: ASSMSAGFYNEQF

V: TRBV4-1
CDR3: ASSQTGGKDEKLF

V: TRBV19
CDR3: ASSSTLIQPQH

V: TRBV27
CDR3: ASSLQQGFGYT

V: TRBV2
CDR3: ASPGGQGNLYGYT

V: TRBV30
CDR3: AWSLTRTSGRLTPETQY

V: TRBV29-1
CDR3: SGTSSDPSSYNEQF

V: TRBV7-9
CDR3: ASSLTDNPAYGYT

V: TRBV28
CDR3: ASASNAETQY

V: TRBV10-3
CDR3: AIRGLAGVYNEQF

V: TRBV11-2
CDR3: ASSLLAGVRQETQY

V: TRBV25-1
CDR3: ASSESAGGSSDTQY

V: TRBV27
CDR3: ASGDYDSTNEKLF

V: TRBV4-2
CDR3: ASSQAPGSGYT

V: TRBV5-1
CDR3: ASSLEQTYEQY

V: TRBV7-9
CDR3: ASIRTGPLGGYT

V: TRBV7-2
CDR3: ASSRAGGVYEQY

V: TRBV7-9
CDR3: ASSLAPGHGTEAF

V: TRBV28
CDR3: ASSTIAGSIAQY

V: TRBV7-9
CDR3: ASSLAGYSYNEQF

V: TRBV27
CDR3: ASRTLGNSYEQY

V: TRBV4-1
CDR3: ASKVNPANYGYT

V: TRBV10-2
CDR3: ASSESTLRTGGGYT

V: TRBV9
CDR3: ASSVALGAGNTGELF

V: TRBV11-2
CDR3: ASSAPLPGTGLSPT

V: TRBV11-2
CDR3: ASSHNRQNTQY

V: TRBV7-3
CDR3: ASSSGTSGRVGYNEQF

V: TRBV19
CDR3: ASIPQSSGNTIY

V: TRBV2
CDR3: ASRIRDTGELF

V: TRBV30
CDR3: AWSPLTGDYGYT

V: TRBV18
CDR3: ASSPRTTGAPKDYT

V: TRBV29-1
CDR3: SVLTSEPSYEQY

V: TRBV28
CDR3: ASPPAGGREPHHNEQF

V: TRBV4-3
CDR3: ASSQHTGITEAF

V: TRBV19
CDR3: ASSIAGVNQPQH

V: TRBV30
CDR3: AWSSGAGEPQH

V: TRBV5-6
CDR3: ASSLPGSGGVYEQY

V: TRBV30
CDR3: AWSAGREQF

V: TRBV21-1
CDR3: ASSSPRGLGDYGYT

V: TRBV7-8
CDR3: ASSLGGPRGEQY

V: TRBV5-5
CDR3: ASSLAAGAYSGNTIY

V: TRBV5-1
CDR3: ASSLRASGRNYEQY

V: TRBV7-2
CDR3: ASSYRDSTTDTQY

V: TRBV7-8
CDR3: ASSLNRGNYGYT

V: TRBV11-3
CDR3: ASSPTDRPYEQY

V: TRBV28
CDR3: ASSRGGVSTGELF

V: TRBV6-6
CDR3: ASSLRQGLGGYT